This T cell receptor beta chain was recovered during a study of blood T cell repertoires in COVID-19. CDR3 length: 16 residues. From germline, CDR1 is LNHNV and CDR2 YYDKDF (reference sequence). V was trimmed by 0 bases and J by 3 bases, leaving 14 bases between them. Authors' processing steps: Using reference gene primer amplification, nucleated cell counts were estimated. Sequencing was performed with immunoSEQ multiplex PCR; in TCRdb, only in-frame clones are kept and a portion is missing. V and J calls plus clone size are reproduced from that table; the DNA served to infer D and trimming. The table has 170,000 or so clones, around 80% seen once.

This rearrangement joins TRBV15 to TRBJ1-1; D call uncertain. The sample comprised peripheral blood. The clonotype comes from a woman in her sixties or seventies with acute or convalescent COVID-19. CDR3 region: CATSRDHGGPDTEAFF. In DNA, the CDR3 is TGTGCCACCAGCAGAGATCATGGCGGTCCGGACACTGAAGCTTTCTTT.